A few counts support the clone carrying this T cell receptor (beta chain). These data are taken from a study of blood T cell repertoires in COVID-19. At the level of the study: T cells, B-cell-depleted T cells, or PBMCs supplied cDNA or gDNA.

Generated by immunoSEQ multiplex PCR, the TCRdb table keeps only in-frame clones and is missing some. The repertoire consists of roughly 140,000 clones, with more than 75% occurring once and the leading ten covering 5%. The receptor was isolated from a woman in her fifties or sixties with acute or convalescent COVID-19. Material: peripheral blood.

CDR3 region: CASSLQGRDTEAFF. CDR3 coding DNA: TGTGCCAGCAGCTTGCAGGGCAGAGACACTGAAGCTTTCTTT. V usage is TRBV7-3 and J usage is TRBJ1-1; weak D call: TRBD1 (5 bases). CDR1 is SGHTA and CDR2 is FQGTGA in the germline V gene. This CDR3 has 14 residues. V was trimmed by 3 bases and J by 3 bases, leaving 11 bases between them.